These T cell receptor beta chains were read from a single sample in a study of blood T cell repertoires in COVID-19. Assay: immunoSEQ multiplex PCR; the TCRdb copy retains only in-frame clones and omits some. The sample includes fewer than 300,000 clones, less than 85% of them seen just once. Sequenced sample: peripheral blood. These receptors were collected from a human donor with COVID-19, enrolled during active disease. The donor label of this sample is uncertain. Each CDR3 is given with its conserved first and last residue. D genes are given only for firm matches. The listing skips clone size in some rows; elsewhere it reads once, few, many or a size class.

J gene	clone size	D gene	V gene	CDR3 DNA	CDR3 protein
TRBJ2-5	-	TRBD2	TRBV7-6	TGTGCCAGCAGCTTAAGTACTAGCGGCCAAGAGACCCAGTACTTC	CASSLSTSGQETQYF
TRBJ2-3	once	-	TRBV6-5	TGTGCCAGCAGTTACTCGCGGTTCGGGACAGATACGCAGTATTTT	CASSYSRFGTDTQYF
TRBJ2-5	once	TRBD1	TRBV11-3	TGTGCCAGCAGCCTCCGGGGACAGGGGAAAGAGACCCAGTACTTC	CASSLRGQGKETQYF
TRBJ1-1	once	-	TRBV11-2	TGTGCCAGCAGCACAGGGAGGAACACTGAAGCTTTCTTT	CASSTGRNTEAFF
TRBJ1-2	-	-	TRBV6-5	TGTGCCAGCAGCAGGACATCATCTAACTATGGCTACACCTTC	CASSRTSSNYGYTF
TRBJ2-1	-	TRBD2	TRBV7-9	TGTGCCAGCAGCCATCTTAGCGGGAGGGGCGGAGATGAGCAGTTCTTC	CASSHLSGRGGDEQFF
TRBJ1-2	-	TRBD1	TRBV19	TGTGCCAGTAGGAGACAGGGGAGTTTCTATGGCTACACCTTC	CASRRQGSFYGYTF
TRBJ2-2	-	-	TRBV7-7	TGTGCTAGCAGTCCTACCTCACAGGGGAACACCGGGGAGCTGTTTTTT	CASSPTSQGNTGELFF
TRBJ1-3	-	TRBD1	TRBV7-2	TGTGCCAGCAGCTTAGGTATAGGGGGCCCTGGAAACACCATATATTTT	CASSLGIGGPGNTIYF
TRBJ2-1	-	TRBD2	TRBV2	TGTGCCAGCAGGCGACCTGATGTGCGGGGGGAGCAGTTCTTC	CASRRPDVRGEQFF
TRBJ2-2	-	TRBD1	TRBV11-3	TGTGCCAGCAGCCCGGACAGGGGGCTGGGGGAGCTGTTTTTT	CASSPDRGLGELFF
TRBJ2-7	-	TRBD2	TRBV5-1	TGCGCCAGCAGCTTCCTACTAGCGGGAGGTGACGAGCAGTACTTC	CASSFLLAGGDEQYF
TRBJ1-2	-	-	TRBV27	TGTGCCAGCAGTCCCCTAGACAGAGGCGTCTCAGGAGGCTACACCTTC	CASSPLDRGVSGGYTF
TRBJ2-7	-	-	TRBV11-3	TGTGCCAGCAGCTTAAACAGTATCTCCTACGAGCAGTACTTC	CASSLNSISYEQYF
TRBJ1-5	-	-	TRBV6-1	TGTGCCAGCAGTGAAGGCGTAGCGGATGGGTTTCAGCCCCAGCATTTT	CASSEGVADGFQPQHF
TRBJ1-1	-	-	TRBV2	TGTGCCAGCAGTGGCAACACGAACACTGAAGCTTTCTTT	CASSGNTNTEAFF
TRBJ2-1	-	-	TRBV7-8	TGTGCCAGCAGCTTACTACGGACTATCAATGAGCAGTTCTTC	CASSLLRTINEQFF
TRBJ2-3	-	TRBD2	TRBV4-1	TGCGCCAGCAGCCAACAACCCCCCCGGGGGGCAGATACGCAGTATTTT	CASSQQPPRGADTQYF
TRBJ1-2	-	-	TRBV6-5	TGTGCCAGCAGGTCCCTCTATGGCTACACCTTC	CASRSLYGYTF
TRBJ2-3	-	TRBD1	TRBV5-4	TGTGCCAGCAGTTCTGCGACGGACAGGAGCAACGGAGATACGCAGTATTTT	CASSSATDRSNGDTQYF
TRBJ2-3	-	-	TRBV15	TGTGCCACCAGCAGAGTCCAAGATACGCAGTATTTT	CATSRVQDTQYF
TRBJ2-3	-	TRBD2	TRBV9	TGTGCCAGCAGCCCCCGACTAGCGGAGCCAGATACGCAGTATTTT	CASSPRLAEPDTQYF
TRBJ1-1	-	-	TRBV15	TGTGCCACCAGCAGAGGTGGGGGCTTGAACACTGAAGCTTTCTTT	CATSRGGGLNTEAFF